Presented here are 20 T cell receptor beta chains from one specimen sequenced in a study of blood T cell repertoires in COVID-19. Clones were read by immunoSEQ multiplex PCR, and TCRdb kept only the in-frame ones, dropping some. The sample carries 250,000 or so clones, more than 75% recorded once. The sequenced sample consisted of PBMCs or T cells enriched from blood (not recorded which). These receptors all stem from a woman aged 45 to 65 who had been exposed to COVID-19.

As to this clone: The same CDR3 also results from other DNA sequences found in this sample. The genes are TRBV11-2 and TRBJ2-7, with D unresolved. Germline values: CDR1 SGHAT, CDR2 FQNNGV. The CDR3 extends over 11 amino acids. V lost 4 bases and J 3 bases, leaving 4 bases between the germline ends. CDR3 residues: CASSSFYEQYF. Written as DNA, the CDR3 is TGTGCCAGCAGCTCATTCTACGAGCAGTACTTC. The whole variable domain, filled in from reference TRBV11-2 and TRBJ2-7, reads EAGVAQSPRYKIIEKRQSVAFWCNPISGHATLYWYQQILGQGPKLLIQFQNNGVVDDSQLPKDRFSAERLKGVDSTLKIQPAKLEDSAVYLCASSSFYEQYFGPGTRLTVT.

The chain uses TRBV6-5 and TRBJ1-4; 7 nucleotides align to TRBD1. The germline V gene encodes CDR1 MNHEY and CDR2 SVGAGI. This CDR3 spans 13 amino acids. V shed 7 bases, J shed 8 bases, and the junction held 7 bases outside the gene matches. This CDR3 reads CASNPPGGEKLFF. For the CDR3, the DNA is TGTGCCAGCAATCCCCCAGGGGGAGAAAAACTGTTTTTT.

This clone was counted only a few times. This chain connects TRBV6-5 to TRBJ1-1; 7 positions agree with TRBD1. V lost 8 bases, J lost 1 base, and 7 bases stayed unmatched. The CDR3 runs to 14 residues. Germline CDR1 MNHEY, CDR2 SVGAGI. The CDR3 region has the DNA TGTGCCAGCTTAAAGGGGGCAGGGAACACTGAAGCTTTCTTT. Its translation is CASLKGAGNTEAFF.

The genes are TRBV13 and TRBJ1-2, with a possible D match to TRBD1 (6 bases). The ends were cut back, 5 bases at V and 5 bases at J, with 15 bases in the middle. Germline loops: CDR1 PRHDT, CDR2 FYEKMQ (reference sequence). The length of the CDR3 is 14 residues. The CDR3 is CASSPRTVNYGYTF. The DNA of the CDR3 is TGTGCCAGCAGCCCTAGGACAGTCAATTATGGCTACACCTTC.

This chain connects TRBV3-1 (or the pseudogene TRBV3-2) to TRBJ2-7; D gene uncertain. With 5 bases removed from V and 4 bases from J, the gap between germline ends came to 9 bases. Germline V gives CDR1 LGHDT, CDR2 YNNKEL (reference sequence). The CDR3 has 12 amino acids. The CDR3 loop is CASSYLLYEQYF. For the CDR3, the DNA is TGTGCCAGCAGCTACCTACTGTACGAGCAGTACTTC.

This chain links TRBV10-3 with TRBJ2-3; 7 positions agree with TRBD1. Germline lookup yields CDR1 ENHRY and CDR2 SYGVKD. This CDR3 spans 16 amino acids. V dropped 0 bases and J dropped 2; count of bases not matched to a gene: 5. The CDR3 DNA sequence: TGTGCCATCAGTGAGTCGAGGGGACAGTCCACAGATACGCAGTATTTT. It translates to CAISESRGQSTDTQYF.

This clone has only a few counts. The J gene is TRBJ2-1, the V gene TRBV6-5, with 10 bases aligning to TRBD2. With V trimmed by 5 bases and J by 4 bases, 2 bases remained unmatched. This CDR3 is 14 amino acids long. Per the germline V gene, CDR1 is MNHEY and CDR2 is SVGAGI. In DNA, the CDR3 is TGTGCCAGCAGTCTAGCGGGGGTTTACAATGAGCAGTTCTTC. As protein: CASSLAGVYNEQFF.

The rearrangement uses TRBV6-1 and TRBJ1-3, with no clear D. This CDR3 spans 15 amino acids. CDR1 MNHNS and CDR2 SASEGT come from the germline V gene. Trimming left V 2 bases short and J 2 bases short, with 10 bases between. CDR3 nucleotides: TGTGCCAGCAGTGAACGGGGAAGAACTGGAAACACCATATATTTT. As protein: CASSERGRTGNTIYF.

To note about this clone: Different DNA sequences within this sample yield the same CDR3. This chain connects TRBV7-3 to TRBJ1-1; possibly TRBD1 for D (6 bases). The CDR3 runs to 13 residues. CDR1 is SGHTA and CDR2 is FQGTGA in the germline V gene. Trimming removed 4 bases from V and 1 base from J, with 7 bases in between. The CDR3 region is CASSSDRNTEAFF. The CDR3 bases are TGTGCCAGCAGCTCGGACAGGAACACTGAAGCTTTCTTT.

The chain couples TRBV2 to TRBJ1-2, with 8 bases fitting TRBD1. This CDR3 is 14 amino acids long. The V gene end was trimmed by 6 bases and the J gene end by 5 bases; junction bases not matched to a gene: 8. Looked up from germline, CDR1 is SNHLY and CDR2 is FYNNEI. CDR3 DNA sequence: TGTGCCAGCAGCCCCGGGACAGGAGGATATGGCTACACCTTC. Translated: CASSPGTGGYGYTF.

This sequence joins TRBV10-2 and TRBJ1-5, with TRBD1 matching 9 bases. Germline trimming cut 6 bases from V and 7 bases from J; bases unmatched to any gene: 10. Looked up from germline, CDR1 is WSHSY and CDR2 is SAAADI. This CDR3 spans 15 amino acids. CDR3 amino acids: CASRAGQGLGQPQHF. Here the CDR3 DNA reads TGCGCCAGCAGGGCGGGACAGGGATTGGGACAGCCCCAGCATTTT.

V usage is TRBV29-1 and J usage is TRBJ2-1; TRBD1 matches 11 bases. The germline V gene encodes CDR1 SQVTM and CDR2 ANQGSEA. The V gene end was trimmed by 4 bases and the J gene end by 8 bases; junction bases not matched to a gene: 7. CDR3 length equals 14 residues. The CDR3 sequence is CSVGRTGGFYEQFF. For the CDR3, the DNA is TGCAGCGTTGGTCGGACAGGGGGCTTCTATGAGCAGTTCTTC.

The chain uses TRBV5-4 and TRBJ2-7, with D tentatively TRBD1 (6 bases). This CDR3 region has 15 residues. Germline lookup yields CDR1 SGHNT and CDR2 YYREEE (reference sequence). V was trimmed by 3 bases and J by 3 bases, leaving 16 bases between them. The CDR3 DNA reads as TGTGCCAGCAGCTCCGACCAAGCAGGGGACTACGAGCAGTACTTC. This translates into CASSSDQAGDYEQYF.

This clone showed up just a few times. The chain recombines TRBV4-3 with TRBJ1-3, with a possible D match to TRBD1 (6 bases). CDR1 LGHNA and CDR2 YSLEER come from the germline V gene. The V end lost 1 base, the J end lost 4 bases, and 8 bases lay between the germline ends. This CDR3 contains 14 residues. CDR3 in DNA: TGCGCCAGCAGCCAAGGGGGGCTAGGAAACACCATATATTTT. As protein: CASSQGGLGNTIYF.

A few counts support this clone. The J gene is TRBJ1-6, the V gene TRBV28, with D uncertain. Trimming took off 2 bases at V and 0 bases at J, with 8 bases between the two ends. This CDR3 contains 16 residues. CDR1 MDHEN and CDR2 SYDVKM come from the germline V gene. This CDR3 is CASSLDPSSYNSPLHF. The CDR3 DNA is TGTGCCAGCAGTTTAGATCCGAGCTCCTATAATTCACCCCTCCACTTT.

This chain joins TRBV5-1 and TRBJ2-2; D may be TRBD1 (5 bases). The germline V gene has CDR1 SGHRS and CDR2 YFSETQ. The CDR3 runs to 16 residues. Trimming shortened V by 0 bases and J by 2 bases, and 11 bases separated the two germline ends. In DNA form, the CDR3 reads TGCGCCAGCAGCTTGGGAAGGGGTCCCAACACCGGGGAGCTGTTTTTT. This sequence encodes CASSLGRGPNTGELFF.

The CDR3 loop is CASLKSRDRYTEAFF. As DNA, the CDR3 is TGTGCCAGCCTCAAGTCCCGGGACAGGTACACTGAAGCTTTCTTT. The J gene is TRBJ1-1, the V gene TRBV21-1; TRBD1 is taken as the D call from the table, unchecked against the DNA. TRBV21-1 is flagged as a pseudogene. This CDR3 contains 15 residues.

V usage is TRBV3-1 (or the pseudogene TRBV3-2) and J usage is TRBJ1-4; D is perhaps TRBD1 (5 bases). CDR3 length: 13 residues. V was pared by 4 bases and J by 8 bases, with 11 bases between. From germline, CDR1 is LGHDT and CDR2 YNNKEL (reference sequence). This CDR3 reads CASSRLRGEKLFF. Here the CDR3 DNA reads TGTGCCAGCAGCCGGTTGCGGGGCGAAAAACTGTTTTTT.

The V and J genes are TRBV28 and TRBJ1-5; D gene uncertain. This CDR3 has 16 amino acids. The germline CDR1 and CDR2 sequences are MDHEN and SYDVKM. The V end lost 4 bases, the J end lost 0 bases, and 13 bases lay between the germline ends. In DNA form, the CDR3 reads TGTGCCAGCAGTTCCCCCCAGGATTATAGCAATCAGCCCCAGCATTTT. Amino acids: CASSSPQDYSNQPQHF. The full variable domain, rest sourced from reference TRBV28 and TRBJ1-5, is DVKVTQSSRYLVKRTGEKVFLECVQDMDHENMFWYRQDPGLGLRLIYFSYDVKMKEKGDIPEGYSVSREKKERFSLILESASTNQTSMYLCASSSPQDYSNQPQHFGDGTRLSIL.

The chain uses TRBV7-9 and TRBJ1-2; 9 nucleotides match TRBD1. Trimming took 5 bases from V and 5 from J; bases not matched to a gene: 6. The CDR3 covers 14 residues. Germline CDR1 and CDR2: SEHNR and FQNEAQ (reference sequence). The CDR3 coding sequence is TGTGCCAGCAGCCAAGAACAGGGGGCTTATGGCTACACCTTC. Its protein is CASSQEQGAYGYTF.